The clone carrying this TCR beta chain appeared once. What it binds is not known. Germline V gene lookup returns CDR1 MNHNS and CDR2 SASEGT. The CDR3 contains 14 residues. V lost 5 bases, J lost 4 bases, and 5 bases stayed unmatched. This sample was included in a study of T cells in narcolepsy. Study information: Enrolled donors included narcolepsy type 1 or type 2 patients and healthy controls.

Generated by immunoSEQ multiplex PCR, the TCRdb table keeps only in-frame clones and is missing some. The sample consists of fewer than 30,000 clones, approximately 85% of them appearing once. Notes on the study in general: Some memory CD4+ repertoires had no autoreactive clone sequences. Healthy controls reportedly lacked the autoreactive clonotypes serially found in patients' blood. Comparing one patient's CSF and blood CD4+ clonotypes highlighted HCRT- and TRIB2-specific autoreactive clonotypes.

Source material: CD45RA- memory CD4+ T cells from PBMCs. V gene TRBV6-1 combines with J gene TRBJ1-5; 7 positions agree with TRBD1. This TCR was recovered from a human donor with narcolepsy. CDR3 sequence (DNA): TGTGCCAGCAGTAACCGACAGGGAAATCAGCCCCAGCATTTT. Residues: CASSNRQGNQPQHF.